A selection of T cell receptor beta chains follows, all from one sample in a study of T cells after yellow fever vaccination. TCRdb independently ran MiXCR on the 5' RACE reads; one entry per CDR3 protein. The table has approximately 600,000 distinct CDR3 sequences, roughly an eighth seen once. This specimen consisted of PBMCs, obtained on the day of the yellow fever booster vaccination. The receptors come from a man aged 30 to 39 who received the YFV17D yellow fever vaccine. Both conserved end residues are part of each CDR3. D genes are given only for firm matches. Clone sizes are given selectively: once, few, many, or a class where the clone is expanded.

clone_size: few
v_call: TRBV5-1
j_call: TRBJ2-1
d_call: TRBD2
cdr3_aa: CASSVSGTSGRNEQFF
cdr3_nt: TGCGCCAGCAGCGTATCCGGGACTAGCGGGCGCAATGAGCAGTTCTTC

clone_size: few
v_call: TRBV27
j_call: TRBJ2-1
d_call: TRBD2
cdr3_aa: CATTAGGEQFF
cdr3_nt: TGTGCCACCACAGCGGGAGGTGAGCAGTTCTTC

clone_size: few
v_call: TRBV24-1
j_call: TRBJ2-2
d_call: -
cdr3_aa: CATSKTTGNTGELFF
cdr3_nt: TGTGCCACCAGTAAGACGACAGGGAACACCGGGGAGCTGTTTTTT

clone_size: -
v_call: TRBV6-6
j_call: TRBJ2-1
d_call: TRBD2
cdr3_aa: CAATGQREWSF
cdr3_nt: TGTGCTGCGACTGGCCAGCGGGAGTGGTCCTTC

clone_size: -
v_call: TRBV6-2/TRBV6-3
j_call: TRBJ1-5
d_call: -
cdr3_aa: CASGFPSGDQPQHF
cdr3_nt: TGTGCCAGCGGATTCCCCTCAGGGGACCAGCCCCAGCATTTT

clone_size: -
v_call: TRBV15
j_call: TRBJ2-7
d_call: -
cdr3_aa: CATSRGDYEQYF
cdr3_nt: TGTGCCACCAGCAGAGGGGACTACGAGCAGTACTTC

clone_size: -
v_call: TRBV4-3
j_call: TRBJ1-1
d_call: -
cdr3_aa: CASSPEVGGTEAFF
cdr3_nt: TGCGCCAGCAGCCCGGAGGTAGGAGGCACTGAAGCTTTCTTT

clone_size: few
v_call: TRBV28
j_call: TRBJ2-2
d_call: TRBD1
cdr3_aa: CASRPNRGSGELFF
cdr3_nt: TGTGCCAGCAGGCCGAACAGGGGCTCCGGGGAGCTGTTTTTT

clone_size: -
v_call: TRBV12-3/TRBV12-4
j_call: TRBJ2-1
d_call: TRBD2
cdr3_aa: CASRQGLANVNEQFF
cdr3_nt: TGTGCCAGCAGACAAGGACTAGCTAACGTGAATGAGCAGTTCTTC

clone_size: -
v_call: TRBV7-9
j_call: TRBJ2-3
d_call: -
cdr3_aa: CASSYTGGDTDTQYF
cdr3_nt: TGTGCCAGCAGCTACACCGGAGGGGACACAGATACGCAGTATTTT

clone_size: few
v_call: TRBV5-4
j_call: TRBJ2-3
d_call: -
cdr3_aa: CASSKEGRSTDTQYF
cdr3_nt: TGTGCCAGCAGCAAAGAAGGACGGAGCACAGATACGCAGTATTTT

clone_size: -
v_call: TRBV12-3/TRBV12-4
j_call: TRBJ1-4
d_call: -
cdr3_aa: CASSLRGIAEKLFF
cdr3_nt: TGTGCCAGCAGTTTAAGGGGGATTGCTGAAAAACTGTTTTTT

clone_size: -
v_call: TRBV7-2
j_call: TRBJ2-1
d_call: TRBD1
cdr3_aa: CASSLVGAGGDEQFF
cdr3_nt: TGTGCCAGCAGCTTGGTCGGGGCAGGGGGCGATGAGCAGTTCTTC

clone_size: few
v_call: TRBV10-3
j_call: TRBJ2-2
d_call: TRBD2
cdr3_aa: CAISESVLAGGVRGELFF
cdr3_nt: TGTGCCATCAGTGAGTCCGTTCTAGCGGGAGGAGTCCGCGGGGAGCTGTTTTTT

clone_size: -
v_call: TRBV18
j_call: TRBJ2-5
d_call: TRBD2
cdr3_aa: CASSPPGLPKETQYF
cdr3_nt: TGTGCCAGCTCACCTCCGGGACTACCGAAGGAGACCCAGTACTTC

clone_size: few
v_call: TRBV12-3/TRBV12-4
j_call: TRBJ1-1
d_call: -
cdr3_aa: CASGPVNEAFF
cdr3_nt: TGTGCCAGCGGACCGGTGAATGAAGCTTTCTTT

clone_size: many
v_call: TRBV4-3
j_call: TRBJ2-5
d_call: TRBD1
cdr3_aa: CASSAGQGGETQYF
cdr3_nt: TGCGCCAGCAGCGCCGGACAGGGTGGAGAGACCCAGTACTTC

clone_size: -
v_call: TRBV13
j_call: TRBJ2-3
d_call: TRBD1
cdr3_aa: CASSFRTGVADTQYF
cdr3_nt: TGTGCCAGCAGCTTCCGGACAGGGGTGGCAGATACGCAGTATTTT

clone_size: few
v_call: TRBV4-1
j_call: TRBJ2-4
d_call: TRBD2
cdr3_aa: CASSQEVLAGNIQYF
cdr3_nt: TGCGCCAGCAGCCAAGAGGTACTAGCGGGGAACATTCAGTACTTC

clone_size: -
v_call: TRBV10-3
j_call: TRBJ2-3
d_call: TRBD2
cdr3_aa: CAISGTSDRTDTQYF
cdr3_nt: TGTGCCATCAGCGGGACTAGCGACCGCACAGATACGCAGTATTTT

clone_size: few
v_call: TRBV6-5
j_call: TRBJ2-3
d_call: -
cdr3_aa: CASSYSSQRYTDTQYF
cdr3_nt: TGTGCCAGCAGTTACTCGAGCCAGCGCTACACAGATACGCAGTATTTT

clone_size: -
v_call: TRBV20-1
j_call: TRBJ2-2
d_call: TRBD2
cdr3_aa: CSASSGGSVGELFF
cdr3_nt: TGCAGTGCTAGTTCGGGAGGATCGGTCGGGGAGCTGTTTTTT

clone_size: few
v_call: TRBV20-1
j_call: TRBJ2-7
d_call: -
cdr3_aa: CSSPLPGAYEQYF
cdr3_nt: TGCAGTTCCCCATTACCGGGAGCCTACGAGCAGTACTTC

clone_size: -
v_call: TRBV11-2
j_call: TRBJ2-1
d_call: -
cdr3_aa: CASESRGNYEQFF
cdr3_nt: TGTGCCAGCGAATCCAGGGGAAATTATGAGCAGTTCTTC

clone_size: few
v_call: TRBV29-1
j_call: TRBJ2-2
d_call: TRBD1
cdr3_aa: CSVEATGQGATGELFF
cdr3_nt: TGCAGCGTTGAAGCCACAGGACAGGGGGCGACCGGGGAGCTGTTTTTT

clone_size: -
v_call: TRBV6-1
j_call: TRBJ1-5
d_call: TRBD1
cdr3_aa: CASRSGTGSYRGQPQHF
cdr3_nt: TGTGCCAGCAGATCCGGGACAGGGTCCTACCGAGGTCAGCCCCAGCATTTT

clone_size: many
v_call: TRBV3-1
j_call: TRBJ2-1
d_call: TRBD2
cdr3_aa: CASSQNQLAEQFF
cdr3_nt: TGTGCCAGCAGCCAAAACCAACTAGCGGAGCAGTTCTTC

clone_size: -
v_call: TRBV7-2
j_call: TRBJ1-5
d_call: -
cdr3_aa: CASSFALNQPQHF
cdr3_nt: TGTGCCAGCAGCTTCGCCCTCAATCAGCCCCAGCATTTT

clone_size: -
v_call: TRBV4-2
j_call: TRBJ2-1
d_call: -
cdr3_aa: CASSQDAANEQFF
cdr3_nt: TGTGCCAGCAGCCAAGATGCGGCGAATGAGCAGTTCTTC